This T cell receptor (beta chain) was observed in a study of blood T cell repertoires in COVID-19. On the study more broadly: Samples taken during acute and convalescent COVID-19 were collected in the United States, Italy and Spain. The cDNA or gDNA used as material had been derived from T cells, B-cell-depleted T cells, or PBMCs.

In the original processing: How many nucleated cells were present was estimated from reference gene primer amplification. The assay was immunoSEQ multiplex PCR, and TCRdb's table has in-frame clones only and misses some. The DNA gave D and trimming, while V, J and clone size come from that table. The table includes about 160,000 clones, approximately 86% detected once. Seattle's cohort entered during active infection and was followed longitudinally. The length of the CDR3 is 13 residues. CDR1 and CDR2 (germline): ENHRY, SYGVKD. V was trimmed by 5 bases and J by 4 bases, leaving 11 bases between them. This TCR was recovered from an older man with COVID-19, enrolled during active disease. V usage is TRBV10-3 and J usage is TRBJ1-2, with D possibly TRBD1 on 6 matching bases. Sequenced material: peripheral blood. This CDR3 reads CAISPGQSYGYTF. For the CDR3, the DNA is TGTGCCATCAGTCCCGGACAGTCCTATGGCTACACCTTC.